Following are 29 T cell receptor beta chains from one sample sequenced in a study of shared clonotypes between healthy human individuals. TCRdb's table, derived via immunoSEQ multiplex PCR, lists solely in-frame clones and lacks some. Among about 470,000 clones listed, 75% to 85% were seen once. Material for sequencing was PBMCs. The receptors were sampled from a woman between 40 and 50 years old in good health. Some clones in this sample may be carry-over from other donors' samples.

The CDR3 is CASSKPTDRDTEAFF. The DNA for the CDR3 is TGTGCCAGCAGCAAACCGACGGACAGGGACACTGAAGCTTTCTTT. The chain employs TRBV21-1 and TRBJ1-1; TRBD1 is the table's D call and was not checked against the DNA. TRBV21-1 is labeled a pseudogene. The CDR3 runs 15 residues.

Concerning this clone: The sample holds other DNA sequences that translate to the same CDR3. The gene calls are TRBV12-5 and TRBJ2-3; weak D call: TRBD1 (5 bases). The CDR3 runs 13 residues. V was trimmed by 5 bases and J by 0 bases, leaving 6 bases between them. Germline V CDR1 and CDR2: LGHNT, FRNRAP. The CDR3 DNA reads as TGTGCTAGTGGTCCAGGGAGCACAGATACGCAGTATTTT. This gives the protein CASGPGSTDTQYF. Filled out from reference TRBV12-5 and TRBJ2-3, the complete variable domain reads DARVTQTPRHKVTEMGQEVTMRCQPILGHNTVFWYRQTMMQGLELLAYFRNRAPLDDSGMPKDRFSAEMPDATLATLKIQPSEPRDSAVYFCASGPGSTDTQYFGPGTRLTVL.

Regarding this clone: Other DNA sequences from this sample encode an identical CDR3 as well. The chain combines TRBV10-3 with TRBJ1-2; 7 bases match TRBD1. V gave up 2 bases and J gave up 2 bases; unmatched junction bases: 2. In germline, CDR1 is ENHRY, CDR2 SYGVKD. The CDR3 loop spans 14 amino acids. CDR3 nucleotides: TGTGCCATCAGTGAGACAGGGGAAAACTATGGCTACACCTTC. Protein product: CAISETGENYGYTF.

The chain employs TRBV18 and TRBJ2-1; the match to TRBD2 covers 7 bases. Germline-derived CDR1 and CDR2 are KGHSH and LQKENI. There are 15 residues in the CDR3. After removal of 6 bases from V and 1 base from J, the junction contained 6 bases not matched to a gene. CDR3 DNA: TGTGCCAGCTCGACTTTTAGCGGGTCCTACAATGAGCAGTTCTTC. Amino acids: CASSTFSGSYNEQFF.

The V and J genes are TRBV19 and TRBJ1-1; D is uncertain. The CDR3 contains 19 residues. Per germline, CDR1 LNHDA and CDR2 SQIVND (reference sequence). Trimming took 6 bases from V and 2 from J, leaving 28 bases between them. CDR3 amino acids: CASSPSPVVVPIGNTEAFF. CDR3 coding DNA: TGTGCCAGTAGCCCGTCGCCGGTTGTCGTCCCGATTGGTAACACTGAAGCTTTCTTT.

J is TRBJ2-1 and V is TRBV10-3, with D possibly TRBD2 on 5 matching bases. CDR1 and CDR2 (germline): ENHRY, SYGVKD. The V end was cut by 2 bases, the J end by 15 bases, with 11 bases between. This CDR3 is 11 amino acids long. CDR3 region: CAISEGGAGFF. The CDR3 nucleotides read TGTGCCATCAGTGAGGGAGGCGCGGGGTTCTTC.

The chain combines TRBV1 with TRBJ1-3. TRBV1 is marked as a pseudogene. The CDR3 runs 15 residues. The CDR3 DNA follows: TGCACCAGCAGCCAAGACAGGAGCTCTGGAAACACCATATATTTT. As protein: CTSSQDRSSGNTIYF.

The chain has TRBV6-5 and TRBJ2-7, with a possible D match to TRBD1 (5 bases). CDR3 length: 14 residues. V was cut by 0 bases and J by 4 bases, with 10 bases left in between. The germline V gene encodes CDR1 MNHEY and CDR2 SVGAGI. The CDR3 coding sequence is TGTGCCAGCAGTTACTCCGCGACAGCTTACGAGCAGTACTTC. Translating it yields CASSYSATAYEQYF.

This clone was seen a single time. This chain connects TRBV29-1 to TRBJ2-3; the D is unclear. V was clipped by 6 bases and J by 3 bases, with 7 bases between them. Germline values: CDR1 SQVTM, CDR2 ANQGSEA. This CDR3 contains 11 residues. CDR3 nucleotides: TGCAGCGTCTCGTTTACAGATACGCAGTATTTT. Its protein product is CSVSFTDTQYF.

Comments on this clone: At the DNA level, this CDR3 is encoded by other sequences in the same sample as well. This chain joins TRBV28 and TRBJ1-5; no reliable D call. This CDR3 is 14 amino acids long. CDR1 MDHEN and CDR2 SYDVKM come from the germline V gene. V lost 2 bases, J lost 5 bases, and 10 bases lay in between. The CDR3 DNA is TGTGCCAGCAGTTTAAGCGGCGGATATCAGCCCCAGCATTTT. This gives the protein CASSLSGGYQPQHF.

This sequence joins TRBV2 and TRBJ2-2; tentatively, D is TRBD1 or TRBD2 (5 bases each). Trimming removed 6 bases at V and 6 bases at J, with 8 bases between. CDR3 length: 12 residues. Germline V gives CDR1 SNHLY, CDR2 FYNNEI. CDR3 amino acids: CASRRGAGELFF. The CDR3 DNA is TGTGCCAGCAGGAGGGGCGCCGGGGAGCTGTTTTTT.

V gene TRBV6-5 combines with J gene TRBJ1-6, with no clear D. Germline V lookup: CDR1 MNHEY, CDR2 SVGAGI. This CDR3 comprises 14 residues. The V end lost 8 bases, the J end lost 5 bases, and 13 bases lay between the germline ends. The CDR3 DNA follows: TGTGCCAGCGCAAAGAGGCAGCATAATTCACCCCTCCACTTT. Amino acid sequence: CASAKRQHNSPLHF.

The chain's CDR3 is CASSLVSSYEQYF. The DNA for the CDR3 is TGTGCCAGCAGTTTGGTCAGTTCCTACGAGCAGTACTTC. The gene calls are TRBV28 and TRBJ2-7; D is uncertain. The CDR3 runs to 13 residues. Trimming took off 3 bases at V and 1 base at J, with 7 bases between the two ends. Germline V gene lookup returns CDR1 MDHEN and CDR2 SYDVKM.

In DNA form, the CDR3 reads TGTGCCAGCAGCTCCGACAGTTATGAGCAGTTCTTC. It specifies CASSSDSYEQFF. The rearrangement uses TRBV5-4 and TRBJ2-1; a weak D match, TRBD1 (5 bases). Germline V gene sequence: CDR1 SGHNT, CDR2 YYREEE (reference sequence). This CDR3 comprises 12 residues. Trimming shortened V by 3 bases and J by 8 bases, and 9 bases separated the two germline ends.

This clone showed up just once. A far larger clone is one nucleotide away, so this likely arose from a read error. V usage is TRBV5-6 and J usage is TRBJ1-2; 9 bases fit TRBD1. Germline V gives CDR1 SGHDT, CDR2 YYEEEE. The CDR3 totals 16 residues. In DNA, the CDR3 is TGTGCCAGCAGCGATTTGGGACAGGGATTGAACTATGACTACACCTTC. Its translation: CASSDLGQGLNYDYTF.

The chain joins TRBV27 to TRBJ1-2; D not resolved. The CDR3 extends over 15 amino acids. The germline V and J ends were trimmed by 2 bases and 3 bases, with 13 bases remaining between them. CDR1 and CDR2 from the germline V gene are MNHEY and SMNVEV (reference sequence). This chain's CDR3 is CASSLTPPMDYGYTF. The DNA of the CDR3 is TGTGCCAGCAGTTTAACCCCCCCCATGGACTATGGCTACACCTTC.

Remarks on this clone: The same CDR3 can be traced to other DNA sequences in this sample. The CDR3, as DNA: TGTGCCAGCAGCTTAGCTGCTTTCTACGAGCAGTACTTC. Amino acid sequence: CASSLAAFYEQYF. This chain connects TRBV7-9 to TRBJ2-7; D remains unclear. The CDR3 loop spans 13 amino acids. V dropped 0 bases and J dropped 3 bases, with 6 bases sitting between them. CDR1 is SEHNR and CDR2 is FQNEAQ in the germline V gene (reference sequence).

This clone was detected only a few times. V usage is TRBV5-1 and J usage is TRBJ2-3; TRBD2 agrees at 11 bases. Germline CDR1 is SGHRS and CDR2 is YFSETQ. The CDR3 spans 16 residues. V shed 2 bases and J 4 bases; nucleotides not matched to a gene: 6. The CDR3 sequence: CASSFKLAGGADTQYF. CDR3 bases: TGCGCCAGCAGCTTTAAGCTAGCGGGAGGCGCAGATACGCAGTATTTT. The complete variable domain, with remaining parts taken from reference TRBV5-1 and TRBJ2-3, reads KAGVTQTPRYLIKTRGQQVTLSCSPISGHRSVSWYQQTPGQGLQFLFEYFSETQRNKGNFPGRFSGRQFSNSRSEMNVSTLELGDSALYLCASSFKLAGGADTQYFGPGTRLTVL.

The chain recombines TRBV6-1 with TRBJ1-4; TRBD1 matches 7 bases. The germline V gene has CDR1 MNHNS and CDR2 SASEGT. The CDR3 runs 15 residues. J was trimmed by 1 base and V by 3 bases; bases with no gene match: 2. The CDR3 loop is CASSDQGVTNEKLFF. As DNA, the CDR3 is TGTGCCAGCAGTGATCAGGGGGTAACTAATGAAAAACTGTTTTTT.

This clone appeared a single time. The chain combines TRBV5-6 with TRBJ2-1; TRBD1 agrees at 11 bases. The length of the CDR3 is 15 residues. In germline, CDR1 is SGHDT, CDR2 YYEEEE. With 3 bases clipped from V and 7 bases from J, the junction kept 6 bases outside the gene matches. The CDR3 protein is CASSSGTGGFNEQFF. CDR3 in DNA: TGTGCCAGCAGCTCCGGGACAGGGGGTTTTAATGAGCAGTTCTTC.

This chain links TRBV5-6 with TRBJ2-3, with a possible D match to TRBD2 (6 bases). Between the trimmed V and J ends, which lost 2 bases and 6 bases, there was a span of 10 bases. This CDR3 contains 13 residues. Germline CDR1 and CDR2: SGHDT and YYEEEE. The CDR3 region has the DNA TGTGCCAGCAGCTTATACAGCGGGGATACGCAGTATTTT. It codes for CASSLYSGDTQYF.

The rearrangement links TRBV5-1 to TRBJ1-1; possible D gene TRBD1, 6 bases. V gave up 0 bases and J gave up 7 bases, with 13 bases separating them. The V gene's germline CDR1 is SGHRS and CDR2 YFSETQ. The CDR3 length is 14 residues. The CDR3 is CASSLDRVWDEAFF. The CDR3 nucleotides read TGCGCCAGCAGCTTGGACAGGGTTTGGGATGAAGCTTTCTTT. Full variable domain (missing parts from reference TRBV5-1 and TRBJ1-1): KAGVTQTPRYLIKTRGQQVTLSCSPISGHRSVSWYQQTPGQGLQFLFEYFSETQRNKGNFPGRFSGRQFSNSRSEMNVSTLELGDSALYLCASSLDRVWDEAFFGQGTRLTVV.

The CDR3 sequence is CSVEMRDVNTEAFF. CDR3 sequence (DNA): TGCAGCGTTGAAATGCGAGATGTGAACACTGAAGCTTTCTTT. The chain joins TRBV29-1 to TRBJ1-1; no reliable D call. CDR3 length equals 14 residues. Germline CDR1 and CDR2: SQVTM and ANQGSEA. V shed 2 bases and J shed 0 bases, with 10 bases lying between them.

V and J are TRBV5-1 and TRBJ1-1; perhaps TRBD1 as D (5 bases). CDR3 length: 13 residues. Between the trimmed V and J ends, which lost 4 bases and 5 bases, there was a span of 12 bases. CDR1 and CDR2 (germline): SGHRS, YFSETQ. CDR3 loop: CASSPGEGTEAFF. CDR3 nucleotides: TGCGCCAGCAGCCCGGGGGAAGGAACTGAAGCTTTCTTT.

The chain recombines TRBV6-1 with TRBJ2-3; TRBD1 or TRBD2 may be the D gene (8 bases each). The V end was cut by 0 bases, the J end by 5 bases, with 18 bases between. Germline V CDR1 and CDR2: MNHNS, SASEGT. The CDR3 loop spans 17 amino acids. Here the CDR3 reads CASSEALDRAGGDTQYF. The CDR3 coding sequence is TGTGCCAGCAGTGAAGCCCTGGACAGGGCGGGGGGAGATACGCAGTATTTT.

The V and J genes are TRBV14 and TRBJ2-5; no firm D call. The CDR3 has 15 amino acids. Per germline, CDR1 SGHDN and CDR2 FVKESK. The germline V and J ends were trimmed by 0 bases and 6 bases, with 14 bases remaining between them. CDR3 sequence (DNA): TGTGCCAGCAGCCAAGATTGGGCAGGCCTCAAGACCCAGTACTTC. Its protein is CASSQDWAGLKTQYF.

The chain recombines TRBV29-1 with TRBJ1-1; 7 positions match TRBD1. The CDR3 covers 13 residues. V dropped 7 bases and J dropped 7; count of bases not matched to a gene: 12. The germline gives CDR1 SQVTM, CDR2 ANQGSEA. As DNA, the CDR3 is TGCAGCGGAGCCCCACAGGGGACCGGTGAAGCTTTCTTT. Translating gives CSGAPQGTGEAFF. Based on the CDR3 plus reference TRBV29-1 and TRBJ1-1, the full variable domain is SAVISQKPSRDICQRGTSLTIQCQVDSQVTMMFWYRQQPGQSLTLIATANQGSEATYESGFVIDKFPISRPNLTFSTLTVSNMSPEDSSIYLCSGAPQGTGEAFFGQGTRLTVV.

J is TRBJ2-7 and V is TRBV28, with 10 bases lining up with TRBD2. The CDR3 spans 16 residues. V was clipped by 6 bases and J by 2 bases; unmatched bases: 10. Germline loops: CDR1 MDHEN, CDR2 SYDVKM. DNA for the CDR3: TGTGCCAGCAGGCCCCAGGGACTAGCGCTCCCCTACGAGCAGTACTTC. Translating gives CASRPQGLALPYEQYF.

This chain joins TRBV7-9 and TRBJ2-7, with 7 bases identical to TRBD2. With V trimmed by 8 bases and J by 2 bases, 0 bases remained unmatched. The V gene's germline CDR1 is SEHNR and CDR2 FQNEAQ (reference sequence). CDR3 size: 11 residues. As DNA, the CDR3 is TGTGCCAGCGGGACTACCTACGAGCAGTACTTC. Translating gives CASGTTYEQYF.